This T cell receptor (beta chain) came from a study of cytomegalovirus exposure and HLA in healthy donors. As for the study in general: Prior work identified around 120 million unique TCR beta sequences in about 179 million T cells.

CDR3 size: 17 residues. Per the germline V gene, CDR1 is SEHNR and CDR2 is FQNEAQ (reference sequence). Notes on this clone: A read error may account for a junction end that differs from germline.

A multiplex PCR was run with 60 Vbeta primers and 13 Jbeta primers. Data came from immunoSEQ multiplex PCR; TCRdb stores just in-frame clones and leaves some out. The repertoire holds about 120,000 clones, with about three quarters as singletons. The sequence derives from a woman between 55 and 75 years old in good health and CMV-seropositive. Material: PBMCs. The V call is TRBV7-9, the J call TRBJ2-7, with D perhaps TRBD2 (5 bases). CDR3 amino acids: CSSSSQYGYGKSYEQYF. The CDR3 DNA reads as TGTTCCAGCAGCTCACAATACGGCTACGGGAAATCTTACGAGCAGTACTTC.